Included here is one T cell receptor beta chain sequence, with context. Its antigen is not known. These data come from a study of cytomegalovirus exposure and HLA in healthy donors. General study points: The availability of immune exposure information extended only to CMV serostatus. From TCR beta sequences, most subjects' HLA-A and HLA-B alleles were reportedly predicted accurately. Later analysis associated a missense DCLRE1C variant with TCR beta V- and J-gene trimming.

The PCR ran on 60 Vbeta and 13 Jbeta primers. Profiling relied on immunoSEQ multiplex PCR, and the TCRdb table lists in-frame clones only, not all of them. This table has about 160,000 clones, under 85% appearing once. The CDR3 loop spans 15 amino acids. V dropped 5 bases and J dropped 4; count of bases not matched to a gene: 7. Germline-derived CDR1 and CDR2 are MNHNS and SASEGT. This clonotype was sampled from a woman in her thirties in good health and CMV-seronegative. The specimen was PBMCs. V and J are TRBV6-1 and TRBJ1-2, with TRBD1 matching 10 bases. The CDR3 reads CASSTRDRGGYGYTF. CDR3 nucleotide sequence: TGTGCCAGCAGTACCCGGGACAGGGGTGGCTATGGCTACACCTTC.